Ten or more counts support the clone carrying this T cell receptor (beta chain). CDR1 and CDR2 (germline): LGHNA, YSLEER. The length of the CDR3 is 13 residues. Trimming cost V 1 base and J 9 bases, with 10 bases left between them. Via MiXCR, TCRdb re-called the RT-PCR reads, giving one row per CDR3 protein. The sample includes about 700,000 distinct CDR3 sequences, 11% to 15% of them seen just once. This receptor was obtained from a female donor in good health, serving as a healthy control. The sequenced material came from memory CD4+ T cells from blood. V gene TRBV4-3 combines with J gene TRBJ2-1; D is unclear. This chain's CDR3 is CASSQVLLREQFF. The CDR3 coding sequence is TGCGCCAGCAGCCAAGTTCTATTACGTGAGCAGTTCTTC.